The sample holds a few counts of the clone carrying this TCR beta chain. One junction end disagrees with the germline gene, perhaps due to a read error. This sample was taken from a study of blood T cells in healthy people across ages. About the research overall: With template switching, about one barcoded beta molecule was captured per two T cells.

Germline CDR1 is MNHNS and CDR2 is SASEGT. This CDR3 contains 13 residues. Using a J-beta primer mix together with a sample-barcoded 5' primer, a second PCR was run for roughly 6 to 12 cycles. Every sample produced at least 2.5 million CDR3-containing paired-end reads. One entry per CDR3 protein results from TCRdb running MiXCR on the 5' RACE reads. The data contain hundreds of thousands of distinct CDR3 sequences, under 25% of them singletons. The source of this sequence is a man in his 70s in good health. The rearrangement joins TRBV6-1 to TRBJ2-5; 7 bases map to TRBD1. Specimen: blood. The CDR3 nucleotides are TGTGCCAGCAGCCGGGACAGTAGGAAGACCCGGTACTTC. Its protein product is CASSRDSRKTRYF.